This T cell receptor (beta chain) derives from a study of shared clonotypes between healthy human individuals. Across the study: CD4 naive and CD4 memory each took three plates per donor, while CD8 naive took two and CD8 memory one. Findings and caveats of the study: Naive subsets tended to show greater estimated richness than memory subsets.

Terminally differentiated effector memory CD45RA+ cells were left out of the naive CD8 fraction, which was CD45RO-negative and positively selected for CCR7. All donors were healthy HIV-negative adults lacking recent acute infections or vaccinations. The CDR3 runs 12 residues. V gave up 7 bases and J gave up 8 bases, with 13 bases separating them. The germline gives CDR1 SNHLY, CDR2 FYNNEI. Deep-level settings were used for running the assay. Profiling relied on immunoSEQ multiplex PCR, and the TCRdb table lists in-frame clones only, not all of them. The sample yields approximately 740,000 clones, 80% to 95% seen once. As to this clone: Antigen specificity is unknown.

V and J are TRBV2 and TRBJ2-3; the D gene is possibly TRBD2 (5 bases). The sequence was collected from a man aged 30 to 45 in good health. The material sequenced was naive CD8+ T cells sorted from blood. CDR3 amino acids: CASKNLEGTQYF. The CDR3 bases are TGTGCCAGCAAAAATCTCGAGGGTACGCAGTATTTT.